What follows are 20 T cell receptor beta chains derived from one specimen sequenced in a study of cytomegalovirus exposure and HLA in healthy donors. PCR primers comprised 60 Vbeta and 13 Jbeta primers. Method: immunoSEQ multiplex PCR; TCRdb's copy keeps in-frame clones and lacks some. The table records over 150,000 clones, 84% of them present only once. Source material: PBMCs. These receptor sequences come from a man aged 18 to 29 in good health and CMV-seronegative.

This chain links TRBV5-8 with TRBJ2-5; TRBD2 agrees at 7 bases. Germline assignment: CDR1 SGHTS and CDR2 YDEGEE. V lost 5 bases to trimming and J lost 5 bases; unmatched junction nucleotides: 3. The CDR3 is made up of 12 amino acids. CDR3 region: CASRPGGETQYF. The DNA for the CDR3 is TGTGCCAGCAGGCCGGGGGGTGAGACCCAGTACTTC.

This clone was found once. The J gene is TRBJ2-3, the V gene TRBV6-5; a possible D gene is TRBD1 (6 bases). The germline gives CDR1 MNHEY, CDR2 SVGAGI. Trimming removed 5 bases at V and 2 bases at J, with 14 bases between. CDR3 length: 15 residues. CDR3 nucleotides: TGTGCCAGCAGTATACAGGGTTACCCCACAGATACGCAGTATTTT. Protein sequence: CASSIQGYPTDTQYF.

CDR3 sequence (DNA): TGCAGCGTTGCTGAGGGCTACACCTTC. It is translated as CSVAEGYTF. V is TRBV29-1 and J is TRBJ1-2; D is ambiguous. CDR3 size: 9 residues. V was trimmed by 4 bases and J by 8 bases, leaving 5 bases between them. The germline V gene encodes CDR1 SQVTM and CDR2 ANQGSEA.

J is TRBJ1-2 and V is TRBV7-9, with 8 bases identical to TRBD1. The CDR3 loop spans 13 amino acids. Germline V gene data show CDR1 as SEHNR and CDR2 as FQNEAQ (reference sequence). V lost 4 bases, J lost 6 bases, and 4 bases stayed unmatched. In DNA, the CDR3 is TGTGCCAGCAGCTGGCAGGGGGCGAATGGCTACACCTTC. This encodes CASSWQGANGYTF.

This chain joins TRBV11-2 and TRBJ2-2, with 9 bases fitting TRBD2. The germline V gene encodes CDR1 SGHAT and CDR2 FQNNGV. The CDR3 consists of 15 residues. V lost 7 bases and J lost 7; bases outside the gene matches: 10. The CDR3 is CASNVAGVLSGELFF. Written as DNA, the CDR3 is TGTGCCAGCAACGTAGCGGGAGTTCTGAGCGGGGAGCTGTTTTTT.

The V and J genes are TRBV27 and TRBJ2-1, with 8 bases lining up with TRBD2. The V gene end was trimmed by 4 bases and the J gene end by 7 bases; junction bases not matched to a gene: 18. The CDR3 is made up of 18 amino acids. Germline assignment: CDR1 MNHEY and CDR2 SMNVEV (reference sequence). CDR3 DNA sequence: TGTGCCAGCAGTTCCACACCGCTTTTACGGGGGGGCCGTAATGAGCAGTTCTTC. Its translation is CASSSTPLLRGGRNEQFF.

V usage is TRBV7-2 and J usage is TRBJ2-7; D possibly corresponds to TRBD1 (5 bases). V was cut by 1 base and J by 3 bases, with 10 bases left in between. In germline, CDR1 is SGHTA, CDR2 FQGNSA. This CDR3 is 14 amino acids long. This CDR3 is CASSLEGLDYEQYF. Written as DNA, the CDR3 is TGTGCCAGCAGCTTAGAGGGGCTAGACTACGAGCAGTACTTC. Drawing the rest from reference TRBV7-2 and TRBJ2-7, the complete variable domain is GAGVSQSPSNKVTEKGKDVELRCDPISGHTALYWYRQSLGQGLEFLIYFQGNSAPDKSGLPSDRFSAERTGGSVSTLTIQRTQQEDSAVYLCASSLEGLDYEQYFGPGTRLTVT.

This chain links TRBV19 with TRBJ1-1; TRBD1 agrees at 11 bases. J lost 4 bases, V lost 9 bases, and 7 bases had no gene match. CDR3 length: 14 amino acids. Germline V CDR1 and CDR2: LNHDA, SQIVND (reference sequence). The CDR3 DNA reads as TGTGCCAGCTTGGACAGGGGGCGCGTCACTGAAGCTTTCTTT. This encodes CASLDRGRVTEAFF.

The gene calls are TRBV5-8 and TRBJ2-2, with 7 bases aligning to TRBD1. V lost 0 bases, J lost 2 bases, and 4 bases stayed unmatched. Germline V gene data show CDR1 as SGHTS and CDR2 as YDEGEE. The CDR3 is 16 residues long. The CDR3 reads CASSLVQGLNTGELFF. The DNA for the CDR3 is TGTGCCAGCAGCTTGGTACAGGGGCTAAACACCGGGGAGCTGTTTTTT.

The rearrangement uses TRBV16 and TRBJ1-1, with D uncertain. The CDR3 covers 14 residues. Germline V gives CDR1 KGHSY, CDR2 FQNENV. V lost 4 bases and J 5 bases, leaving 14 bases between the germline ends. The CDR3: CASSPRAIRTEAFF. CDR3 DNA sequence: TGTGCCAGCAGCCCCCGAGCAATACGGACTGAAGCTTTCTTT.

The chain uses TRBV6-1 and TRBJ2-7; D is ambiguous. Looked up from germline, CDR1 is MNHNS and CDR2 is SASEGT. The CDR3 is 13 amino acids. V dropped 0 bases and J dropped 2 bases, with 5 bases sitting between them. The CDR3 DNA sequence: TGTGCCAGCAGTGAAGCAACACCCTACGAGCAGTACTTC. Amino acids: CASSEATPYEQYF.

This chain joins TRBV5-1 and TRBJ1-1; D is unclear. V lost 0 bases and J lost 4, with 7 bases in between. The CDR3 has 13 amino acids. Germline V gives CDR1 SGHRS, CDR2 YFSETQ. The CDR3, as DNA: TGCGCCAGCAGCTTGGAAGGCGGCACTGAAGCTTTCTTT. Protein sequence: CASSLEGGTEAFF. Full variable domain (rest looked up from reference TRBV5-1 and TRBJ1-1): KAGVTQTPRYLIKTRGQQVTLSCSPISGHRSVSWYQQTPGQGLQFLFEYFSETQRNKGNFPGRFSGRQFSNSRSEMNVSTLELGDSALYLCASSLEGGTEAFFGQGTRLTVV.

This chain uses TRBV4-1 with TRBJ2-5, with TRBD2 identical over 8 bases. The trim removed 4 bases at V and 5 bases at J, leaving 12 bases unmatched. CDR1 and CDR2 (germline): MGHRA, YSYEKL. The CDR3 runs 16 residues. The CDR3 DNA sequence: TGCGCCAGCAGCCGGGGGGCCCAGCGGGAGTTGGAGACCCAGTACTTC. Encoded protein: CASSRGAQRELETQYF.

This clone was seen once. V usage is TRBV5-1 and J usage is TRBJ2-2; no clear D gene. V shed 1 base and J shed 6 bases, with 13 bases lying between them. CDR1 and CDR2 from the germline V gene are SGHRS and YFSETQ. The CDR3 spans 15 residues. CDR3 nucleotides: TGCGCCAGCAGCTTGTCCGGGTATGCCCCCGGGGAGCTGTTTTTT. Its translation is CASSLSGYAPGELFF.

V gene TRBV9 combines with J gene TRBJ2-2; 9 nucleotides align to TRBD2. The trim removed 0 bases at V and 3 bases at J, leaving 3 bases unmatched. The CDR3 spans 16 residues. CDR1 is SGDLS and CDR2 is YYNGEE in the germline V gene. The DNA of the CDR3 is TGTGCCAGCAGCGTAGGAACTAGCGGGTACACCGGGGAGCTGTTTTTT. Its protein product is CASSVGTSGYTGELFF.

The chain has TRBV12-5 and TRBJ1-1; the D gene is possibly TRBD1 (5 bases). Germline V gene data show CDR1 as LGHNT and CDR2 as FRNRAP. The V and J ends lost 6 bases and 6 bases respectively, with 11 bases between them. The CDR3 sequence is 12 residues long. The chain's CDR3 is CASGWGGAEAFF. Written as DNA, the CDR3 is TGTGCTAGTGGCTGGGGGGGGGCTGAAGCTTTCTTT.

This clone was seen once. V gene TRBV7-9 combines with J gene TRBJ1-2, with 9 bases fitting TRBD1. The J segment lost 5 bases and the V segment lost 6 bases, leaving 10 bases of the junction unmatched. The V gene's germline CDR1 is SEHNR and CDR2 FQNEAQ (reference sequence). This CDR3 has 15 amino acids. CDR3 sequence: CASSRGQGLEYGYTF. The CDR3 DNA sequence: TGTGCCAGCAGTCGTGGACAGGGGCTGGAATATGGCTACACCTTC.

The CDR3 spells CASSEFGGMNTEAFF. DNA of the CDR3: TGTGCCAGCAGTGAATTTGGTGGCATGAACACTGAAGCTTTCTTT. The chain employs TRBV25-1 and TRBJ1-1; no clear D gene. Germline CDR1 reads MGHDK; CDR2 reads SYGVNS. V was clipped by 1 base and J by 0 bases, with 9 bases between them. The CDR3 is made up of 15 amino acids.

The chain recombines TRBV11-2 with TRBJ2-7, with TRBD1 identical over 7 bases. This CDR3 is built from 14 residues. Germline CDR1 and CDR2: SGHAT and FQNNGV. V lost 5 bases and J lost 3; bases outside the gene matches: 7. The DNA of the CDR3 is TGTGCCAGCAGCCCCGGACAGGCCCTCTACGAGCAGTACTTC. This translates into CASSPGQALYEQYF.

The chain couples TRBV7-3 to TRBJ2-3; TRBD2 is a possible D gene (6 bases). The germline V gene encodes CDR1 SGHTA and CDR2 FQGTGA. Trimming stripped 0 bases from V and 2 bases from J, with 9 bases between. The CDR3 spans 15 residues. CDR3 DNA sequence: TGTGCCAGCAGCTTAACCCGGGACTCCACAGATACGCAGTATTTT. Translation gives CASSLTRDSTDTQYF.